This T cell receptor (beta chain) is from a study of blood T cell repertoires in COVID-19. Turning to the study itself: Sites in the United States, Italy and Spain provided acute and convalescent COVID-19 samples. Sample material is recorded as cDNA or gDNA derived from T cells, B-cell-depleted T cells, or PBMCs.

Study processing details: Amplified reference gene primers provided the basis for estimating nucleated cell counts. TCRdb's copy holds only in-frame clones and misses some; the assay was immunoSEQ multiplex PCR. V and J calls and clone size are copied from that table; D and trimming were computed from the DNA. In the table there are over 150,000 clones, 85% to 95% of which are singletons. The CDR3 has 16 amino acids. The V end was cut by 7 bases, the J end by 2 bases, with 20 bases between. CDR1 is ENHRY, CDR2 SYGVKD, per germline. Patients at the Seattle site were enrolled during active infection and followed longitudinally. This clone was seen only once.

The sequenced sample consisted of peripheral blood. The TCR sequence derives from a man younger than 45 with COVID-19, enrolled during active disease. The chain employs TRBV10-3 and TRBJ1-1; possibly TRBD1 for D (5 bases). The CDR3 loop is CAIMEGIGLGNTEAFF. The CDR3 bases are TGTGCCATCATGGAGGGGATCGGCTTAGGCAACACTGAAGCTTTCTTT.